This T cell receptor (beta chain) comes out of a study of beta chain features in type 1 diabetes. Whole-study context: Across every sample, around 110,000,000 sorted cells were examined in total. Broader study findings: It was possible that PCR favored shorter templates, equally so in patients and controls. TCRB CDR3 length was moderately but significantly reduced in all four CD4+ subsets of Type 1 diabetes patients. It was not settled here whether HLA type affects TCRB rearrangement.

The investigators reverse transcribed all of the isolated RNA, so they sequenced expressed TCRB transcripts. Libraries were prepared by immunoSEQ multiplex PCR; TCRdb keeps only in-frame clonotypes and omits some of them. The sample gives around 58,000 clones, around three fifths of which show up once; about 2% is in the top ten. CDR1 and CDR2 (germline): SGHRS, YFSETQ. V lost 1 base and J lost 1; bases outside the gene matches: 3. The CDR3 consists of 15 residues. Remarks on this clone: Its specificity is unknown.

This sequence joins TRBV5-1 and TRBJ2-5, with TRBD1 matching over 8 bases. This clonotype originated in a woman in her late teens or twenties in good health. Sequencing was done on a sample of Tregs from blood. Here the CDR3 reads CASSLRTGLQETQYF. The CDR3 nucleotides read TGCGCCAGCAGCTTGAGGACAGGGCTCCAAGAGACCCAGTACTTC. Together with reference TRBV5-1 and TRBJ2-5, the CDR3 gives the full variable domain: KAGVTQTPRYLIKTRGQQVTLSCSPISGHRSVSWYQQTPGQGLQFLFEYFSETQRNKGNFPGRFSGRQFSNSRSEMNVSTLELGDSALYLCASSLRTGLQETQYFGPGTRLLVL.